This TCR beta chain was recorded in a study of blood T cell repertoires in COVID-19. In the study overall: In each case, the material was cDNA or gDNA derived from T cells, B-cell-depleted T cells, or PBMCs.

Looked up from germline, CDR1 is SQVTM and CDR2 is ANQGSEA. Trimming shortened V by 4 bases and J by 4 bases, and 17 bases separated the two germline ends. This CDR3 is 15 amino acids long. TCRdb keeps only in-frame clones here, not all; method: immunoSEQ multiplex PCR. Here the sample spans more than 90,000 clones, around 90% being singletons. J is TRBJ1-3 and V is TRBV29-1; perhaps TRBD1 as D (6 bases). What was sequenced was peripheral blood. The receptor was derived from a man between 50 and 59 years old with acute or convalescent COVID-19. CDR3 nucleotide sequence: TGCAGCGTTGCTCCACCGGGGACACCCGGAAACACCATATATTTT. This sequence encodes CSVAPPGTPGNTIYF.